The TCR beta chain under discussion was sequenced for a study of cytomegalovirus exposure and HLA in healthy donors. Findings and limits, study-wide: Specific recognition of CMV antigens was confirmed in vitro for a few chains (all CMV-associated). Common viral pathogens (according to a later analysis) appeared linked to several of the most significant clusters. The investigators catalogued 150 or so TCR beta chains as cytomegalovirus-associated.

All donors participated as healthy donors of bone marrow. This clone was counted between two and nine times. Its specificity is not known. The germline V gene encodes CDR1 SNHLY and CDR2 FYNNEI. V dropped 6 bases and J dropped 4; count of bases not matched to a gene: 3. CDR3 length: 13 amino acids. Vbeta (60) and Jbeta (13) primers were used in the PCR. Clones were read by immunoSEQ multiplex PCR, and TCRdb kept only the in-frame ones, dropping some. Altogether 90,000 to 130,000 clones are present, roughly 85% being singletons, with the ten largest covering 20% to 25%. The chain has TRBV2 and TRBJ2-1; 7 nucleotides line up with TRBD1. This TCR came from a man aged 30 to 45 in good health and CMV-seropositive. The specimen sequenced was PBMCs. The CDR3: CASSPGQYNEQFF. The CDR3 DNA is TGTGCCAGCAGCCCGGGACAGTACAATGAGCAGTTCTTC.